The rows below give T cell receptor beta chains drawn from one sample of a study of somatic mutations in cytotoxic T cells in rheumatoid arthritis. Here immunoSEQ multiplex PCR was the method, and the copy in TCRdb shows in-frame clones only, minus some. The table includes over 20,000 clones, 82% detected once. Material for sequencing was CD8+ T cells sorted from blood. The origin of the receptors is a man aged 50 to 60 in good health. CDR3s include the opening cysteine and the closing phenylalanine or tryptophan.

V	J	CDR3
TRBV6-6	TRBJ1-1	CASSYRGSGTEAFF
TRBV7-6	TRBJ1-1	CASSLGQELGTEAFF
TRBV7-9	TRBJ1-1	CASSRQGDEAFF
TRBV9	TRBJ1-1	CASSASPGGAGTEAFF
TRBV7-9	TRBJ2-6	CASSLEGTGVSGANVLTF
TRBV30	TRBJ2-4	CAWSAPTGLAGFQNIQYF
TRBV11-3	TRBJ2-1	CASSLDARSSYNEQFF
TRBV7-9	TRBJ1-1	CASSLAGFKAFF
TRBV6-5	TRBJ1-5	CASSSMASGYNQPQHF
TRBV7-2	TRBJ2-1	CASSPNTEGKNNEQFF
TRBV9	TRBJ2-7	CASSVVAGEGEQYF
TRBV5-1	TRBJ2-7	CASSWSGIYEQYF
TRBV7-9	TRBJ2-7	CASSPGGAGEQYF
TRBV27	TRBJ1-5	CASSFRGRSYQPQHF
TRBV19	TRBJ2-4	CASSMRTADPSRNIQYF
TRBV29-1	TRBJ1-2	CSVEDRKAGPHYGYTF
TRBV30	TRBJ1-2	CASFGRSPFYGYTF
TRBV6-5	TRBJ2-7	CASSFSAESYEQYF
TRBV10-3	TRBJ2-6	CAISEFHRDSGANVLTF
TRBV6-5	TRBJ1-1	CASSYPGRAVMFF
TRBV11-2	TRBJ2-1	CASSLGLTYNEQFF
TRBV7-9	TRBJ2-1	CASSFGFQPPYNEQFF
TRBV7-9	TRBJ1-1	CASSGWTGGNTEAFF
TRBV7-7	TRBJ1-1	CASSPLMSGNTEAFF
TRBV9	TRBJ2-1	CASSVGRTDNEQFF
TRBV7-9	TRBJ2-1	CASSSSSYNEQFF
TRBV4-1	TRBJ2-1	CASSQGQGSGDEQFF
TRBV7-9	TRBJ2-1	CASSSPGTSSYNEQFF
TRBV6-1	TRBJ2-4	CASSEGAEIAKNIQYF
TRBV13	TRBJ2-5	CATGLWSKTQYF
TRBV13	TRBJ2-7	CASSLGRGAYEQYF
TRBV9	TRBJ2-1	CASSANPTSGGLYNEQFF
TRBV9	TRBJ1-2	CASSVSRTGLDYGYTF
TRBV4-1	TRBJ1-1	CASSNPTGGGTEAFF
TRBV5-1	TRBJ2-7	CASSLAARYEQYF
TRBV6-4	TRBJ1-5	CASSDSGGNQPQHF
TRBV29-1	TRBJ2-1	CSVAGNEQFF
TRBV30	TRBJ2-7	CAWSLSGSYEQYF
TRBV6-1	TRBJ2-3	CASSEKELAGYTDTQYF
TRBV7-8	TRBJ2-1	CASSLDRTSGLYNEQFF
TRBV7-6	TRBJ2-7	CASSLTERSYEQYF
TRBV5-1	TRBJ1-3	CASSLRTVLGWASGNTIYF
TRBV6-5	TRBJ2-7	CASRQGSYEQYF
TRBV7-8	TRBJ1-2	CASSARQGAGGYTF
TRBV2	TRBJ2-7	CASSGNGGHEQYF
TRBV6-1	TRBJ2-1	CASSDLVRPFFGEQFF
TRBV7-9	TRBJ2-1	CASSSSRVAGVEQFF
TRBV27	TRBJ2-1	CATQTLPYNEQFF
TRBV2	TRBJ2-7	CASSEAGTPYEQYF
TRBV30	TRBJ2-3	CAWRYGPGDTQYF